The 8 T cell receptor beta chains given below trace back to one sample, sequenced in a study of post-analysis software for immune sequencing data. Unique molecular identifiers had been added to the TCR beta cDNA libraries. TCRdb re-analysed the PCR reads in MiXCR, keeping a single row per CDR3 protein. In the table there are hundreds of thousands of distinct CDR3 sequences, roughly 46% of which are singletons. Study-level results: With TRBV5-6, TRBV5-1 and TRBV20-1 included, about five TRBV segments were more frequent in patients than in controls.

Antigens for these TCRs are unknown. The sample was blood. The receptors derive from a girl between 5 and 17 years old with multiple sclerosis.

The chain joins TRBV12-3 or TRBV12-4 to TRBJ2-5, with 7 bases identical to TRBD2. This CDR3 region has 15 residues. V lost 3 bases, J lost 11 bases, and 15 bases stayed unmatched. CDR3 nucleotides: TGTGCCAGCAGTTTGGGGAGGGGCAGAAGGAATGAGCAGTACTTC. Its translation: CASSLGRGRRNEQYF.

The DNA for the CDR3 is TGTGCCAGCGGGTGGACAGATACGCAGTATTTT. It translates to CASGWTDTQYF. The chain couples TRBV28 to TRBJ2-3, with D hard to call. CDR1 MDHEN and CDR2 SYDVKM come from the germline V gene. The CDR3 is 11 residues long. Trimming removed 8 bases from V and 3 bases from J, with 6 bases in between.

The rearrangement joins TRBV29-1 to TRBJ2-3; D might be TRBD1 (6 bases). Germline V gene sequence: CDR1 SQVTM, CDR2 ANQGSEA. The CDR3 sequence is 16 residues long. V was trimmed by 6 bases and J by 0 bases, leaving 19 bases between them. DNA of the CDR3: TGCAGCGTGGCTGGGACAATAGGACGGAGCACAGATACGCAGTATTTT. Translation gives CSVAGTIGRSTDTQYF.

This clonotype has only a few counts. V usage is TRBV12-3 or TRBV12-4 and J usage is TRBJ1-1, with 7 bases lining up with TRBD1. CDR3 length equals 14 residues. Trimming took 6 bases from V and 3 from J; bases not matched to a gene: 7. The CDR3 coding sequence is TGTGCCAGCAGACTGACAGGGTTGGACACTGAAGCTTTCTTT. Its protein is CASRLTGLDTEAFF.

This clonotype was seen a handful of times. The chain couples TRBV12-3 or TRBV12-4 to TRBJ2-2; D unresolved. This CDR3 has 15 residues. V shed 5 bases and J shed 1 base, with 11 bases lying between them. The CDR3 spells CASSAAAVNTGELFF. The CDR3 nucleotides are TGTGCCAGCAGTGCCGCGGCGGTGAACACCGGGGAGCTGTTTTTT.

The chain uses TRBV29-1 and TRBJ1-1, with D possibly matching TRBD1 (5 bases). This CDR3 is 12 amino acids long. Germline V gene data show CDR1 as SQVTM and CDR2 as ANQGSEA. DNA for the CDR3: TGCACCGCTGGGGACGGGGACACTGAAGCTTTCTTT. Translated: CTAGDGDTEAFF.

In the case of this clonotype: A much larger clone lies a single base off, so this may be a read error. The chain has TRBV20-1 and TRBJ2-5; 7 bases align to TRBD1. Germline CDR1 and CDR2: DFQATT and SNEGSKA (reference sequence). V gave up 3 bases and J gave up 11 bases; unmatched junction bases: 18. CDR3 size: 15 residues. CDR3 coding DNA: TGCAGTGCTAGCCCCACAGGACAGGTATCCTACGTGCAGTACTTC. It encodes CSASPTGQVSYVQYF.

The rearrangement uses TRBV7-8 and TRBJ2-5; 7 bases line up with TRBD1. The V gene end was trimmed by 3 bases and the J gene end by 2 bases; junction bases not matched to a gene: 6. The CDR3 is 15 residues long. Germline-derived CDR1 and CDR2 are SGHVS and FQNEAQ. CDR3 protein: CASSFSRDSQETQYF. The CDR3 DNA follows: TGTGCCAGCAGCTTTTCCCGGGACAGTCAAGAGACCCAGTACTTC.